This T cell receptor beta chain was observed in a study of blood T cell repertoires in COVID-19. Background on the study: T cells, B-cell-depleted T cells, or PBMCs provided the cDNA or gDNA that served as material.

The CDR3 loop spans 13 amino acids. Looked up from germline, CDR1 is SGHTA and CDR2 is FQGNSA. The V segment lost 5 bases and the J segment 8 bases; nucleotides outside the gene matches: 6. This clone was counted a single time. Sequencing used immunoSEQ multiplex PCR; TCRdb keeps in-frame clones, though not all of them. Among about 160,000 clones listed, over 70% were seen once. The origin of this receptor is a woman in her 50s in a cohort exposed to, infected with or recovered from COVID-19 (not recorded which). The chain carries TRBV7-2 and TRBJ2-4; 7 bases map to TRBD2. The sequencing input was PBMCs or T cells enriched from blood (not recorded which). The DNA for the CDR3 is TGTGCCAGCAGCCCGGCAGGGAGGGACATTCAGTACTTC. This translates into CASSPAGRDIQYF. Drawing the rest from reference TRBV7-2 and TRBJ2-4, the complete variable domain is GAGVSQSPSNKVTEKGKDVELRCDPISGHTALYWYRQSLGQGLEFLIYFQGNSAPDKSGLPSDRFSAERTGGSVSTLTIQRTQQEDSAVYLCASSPAGRDIQYFGAGTRLSVL.